Below are 8 T cell receptor beta chains sequenced from a single sample in a study of beta chain features in type 1 diabetes. Of the isolated RNA, all was reverse transcribed, and so the sequenced material was expressed TCRB transcripts. Method: immunoSEQ multiplex PCR; TCRdb's copy keeps in-frame clones and lacks some. The sample carries some 150,000 clones, more than 9% recorded once. Sequencing input: naive CD4+ T cells from blood. All receptors derive from a man between 18 and 35 years old in good health.

Worth noting for this clone: The identical CDR3 is also encoded by other nucleotide sequences in the sample. The gene calls are TRBV11-2 and TRBJ1-5, with 8 bases identical to TRBD1. With 5 bases clipped from V and 7 bases from J, the junction kept 4 bases outside the gene matches. Germline lookup yields CDR1 SGHAT and CDR2 FQNNGV. CDR3 length equals 13 residues. CDR3 sequence: CASSPTGDQPQHF. In DNA form, the CDR3 reads TGTGCCAGCAGCCCGACAGGGGACCAGCCCCAGCATTTT.

This clone occurred a few times. The chain links TRBV30 to TRBJ1-5; 8 bases line up with TRBD1. Germline CDR1 GTSNPN, CDR2 SVGIG (reference sequence). There are 14 residues in the CDR3. V was pared by 2 bases and J by 7 bases, with 7 bases of the junction left unmatched. CDR3 region: CAWSSTGGGQPQHF. In DNA form, the CDR3 reads TGTGCCTGGAGTTCTACAGGGGGTGGGCAGCCCCAGCATTTT.

The rearrangement joins TRBV5-1 to TRBJ2-1, with 13 nucleotides matching TRBD2. Per the germline V gene, CDR1 is SGHRS and CDR2 is YFSETQ. The CDR3 extends over 16 amino acids. V lost 0 bases to trimming and J lost 9 bases; unmatched junction nucleotides: 6. The CDR3 region has the DNA TGCGCCAGCAGCTTGGTTGGGACTAGCGGGGTTGGTGAGCAGTTCTTC. Protein product: CASSLVGTSGVGEQFF.

This sequence joins TRBV19 and TRBJ2-7, with D unclear. This CDR3 has 13 residues. Germline V CDR1 and CDR2: LNHDA, SQIVND (reference sequence). The germline V and J ends were trimmed by 0 bases and 7 bases, with 10 bases remaining between them. The CDR3 loop is CASSIDISREQYF. In DNA, the CDR3 is TGTGCCAGTAGTATAGATATCTCGAGAGAGCAGTACTTC.

The chain is built from TRBV7-2 and TRBJ1-2, with 8 bases that match TRBD1. V was clipped by 2 bases and J by 5 bases; unmatched bases: 7. Germline CDR1 is SGHTA and CDR2 is FQGNSA. The CDR3 has 15 amino acids. The CDR3 reads CASSLNQGADYGYTF. The CDR3 DNA sequence: TGTGCCAGCAGCTTAAACCAGGGGGCAGATTATGGCTACACCTTC.

Only a few counts were recorded for this clone. The gene calls are TRBV2 and TRBJ1-6; maybe TRBD1 (6 bases). Trimming took off 7 bases at V and 18 bases at J, with 22 bases between the two ends. The CDR3 length is 13 residues. Germline-derived CDR1 and CDR2 are SNHLY and FYNNEI. The CDR3: CASNRQATKARHF. For the CDR3, the DNA is TGTGCCAGCAATAGACAGGCCACCAAGGCCCGCCACTTT.

This clone was seen a handful of times. This rearrangement joins TRBV7-7 to TRBJ2-1, with TRBD2 matching 11 bases. The trim removed 5 bases at V and 8 bases at J, leaving 8 bases unmatched. Germline loops: CDR1 SSHAT, CDR2 FNYEAQ (reference sequence). This CDR3 is built from 15 residues. The CDR3 DNA reads TGTGCCAGCAGCCCCACTAGCGGGGGAGAGTATGAGCAGTTCTTC. Translating it yields CASSPTSGGEYEQFF.

CDR3 protein: CASSLDRPGGGAPDTQYF. The CDR3 nucleotides are TGTGCCAGCAGCTTAGATCGCCCAGGCGGGGGGGCCCCAGATACGCAGTATTTT. V usage is TRBV11-2 and J usage is TRBJ2-3, with 9 nucleotides matching TRBD2. The CDR3 loop spans 18 amino acids. The germline V gene has CDR1 SGHAT and CDR2 FQNNGV. The V segment lost 0 bases and the J segment 4 bases; nucleotides outside the gene matches: 11. The entire variable domain, with the rest obtained from reference TRBV11-2 and TRBJ2-3, is as follows: EAGVAQSPRYKIIEKRQSVAFWCNPISGHATLYWYQQILGQGPKLLIQFQNNGVVDDSQLPKDRFSAERLKGVDSTLKIQPAKLEDSAVYLCASSLDRPGGGAPDTQYFGPGTRLTVL.